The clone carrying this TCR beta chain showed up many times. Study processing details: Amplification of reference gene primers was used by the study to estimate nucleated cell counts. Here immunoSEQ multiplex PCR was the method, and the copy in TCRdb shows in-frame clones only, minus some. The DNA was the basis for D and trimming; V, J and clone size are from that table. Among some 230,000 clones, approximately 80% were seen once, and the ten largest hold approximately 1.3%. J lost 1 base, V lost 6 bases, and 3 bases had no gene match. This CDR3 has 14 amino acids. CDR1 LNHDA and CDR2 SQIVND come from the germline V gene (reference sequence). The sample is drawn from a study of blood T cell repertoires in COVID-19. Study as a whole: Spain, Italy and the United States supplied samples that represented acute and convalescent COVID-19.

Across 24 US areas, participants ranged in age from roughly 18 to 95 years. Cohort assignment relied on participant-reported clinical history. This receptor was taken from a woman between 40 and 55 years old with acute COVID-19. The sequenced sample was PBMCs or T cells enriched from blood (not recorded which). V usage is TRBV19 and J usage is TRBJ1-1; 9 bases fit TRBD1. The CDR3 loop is CASRGDRENTEAFF. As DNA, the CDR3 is TGTGCCAGTAGGGGGGACAGGGAGAACACTGAAGCTTTCTTT. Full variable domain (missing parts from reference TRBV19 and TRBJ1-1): DGGITQSPKYLFRKEGQNVTLSCEQNLNHDAMYWYRQDPGQGLRLIYYSQIVNDFQKGDIAEGYSVSREKKESFPLTVTSAQKNPTAFYLCASRGDRENTEAFFGQGTRLTVV.